The clone carrying this TCR beta chain was observed once. The data derive from a study of response to subunit inactivated influenza vaccine. In TCRdb, the RT-PCR reads were re-called with MiXCR into one record per CDR3 protein. The sample has roughly 570,000 distinct CDR3 sequences, over 10% seen once; the top ten hold 10% to 15%. This CDR3 is 11 amino acids long. CDR1 and CDR2 (germline): DFQATT, SNEGSKA (reference sequence). Trimming removed 5 bases from V and 6 bases from J, with 5 bases in between. J is TRBJ1-6 and V is TRBV20-1, with unresolved D. Sequencing was performed on PBMCs from blood, taken roughly 6 weeks after vaccination. This receptor was identified in a man in his fifties who received an inactivated influenza vaccine. The CDR3 protein is CSAGINSPLHF. The CDR3 nucleotides are TGCAGTGCTGGTATTAATTCACCCCTCCACTTT.